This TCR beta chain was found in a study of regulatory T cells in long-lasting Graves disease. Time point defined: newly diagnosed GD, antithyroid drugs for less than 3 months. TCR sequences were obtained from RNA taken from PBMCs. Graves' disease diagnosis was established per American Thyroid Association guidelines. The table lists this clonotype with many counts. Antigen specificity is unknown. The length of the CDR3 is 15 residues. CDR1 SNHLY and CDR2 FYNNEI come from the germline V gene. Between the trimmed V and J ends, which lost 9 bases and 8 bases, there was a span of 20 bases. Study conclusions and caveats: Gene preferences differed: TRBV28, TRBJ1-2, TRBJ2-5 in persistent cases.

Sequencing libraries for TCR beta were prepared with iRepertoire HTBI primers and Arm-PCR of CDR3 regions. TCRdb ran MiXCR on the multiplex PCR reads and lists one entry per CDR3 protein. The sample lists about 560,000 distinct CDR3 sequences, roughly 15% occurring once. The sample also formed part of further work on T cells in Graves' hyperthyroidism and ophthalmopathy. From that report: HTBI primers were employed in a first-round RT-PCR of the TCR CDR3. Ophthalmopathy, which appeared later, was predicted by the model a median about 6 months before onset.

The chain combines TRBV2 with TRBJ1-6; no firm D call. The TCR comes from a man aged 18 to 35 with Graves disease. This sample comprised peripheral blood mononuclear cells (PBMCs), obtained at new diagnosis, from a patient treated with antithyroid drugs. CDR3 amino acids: CASSRPGPADSPLHF. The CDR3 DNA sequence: TGTGCCAGTAGTCGACCGGGCCCAGCGGATTCACCCCTCCACTTT.